This T cell receptor (beta chain) was documented in a study of neoadjuvant nivolumab and ipilimumab in lung cancer. The overall study: The combination arm added day-1 ipilimumab 1 mg/kg to nivolumab 3 mg/kg on days 1, 15, 29.

Turning to this clone: Its cognate antigen is unknown.

The CDR3 contains 16 residues. CDR1 GTSNPN and CDR2 SVGIG come from the germline V gene (reference sequence). V shed 1 base and J shed 0 bases, with 15 bases lying between them. General observations from the study: Only two of four nivolumab-treated tumors gained richness and clonality by surgery. Higher pretherapy blood TCR richness went with higher resected-tumor richness.

Only in-frame clones appear in the TCRdb table, and some are missing; sequencing was by immunoSEQ multiplex PCR. The sample lists about 18,000 clones; about 87% were seen once. The rearrangement uses TRBV30 and TRBJ1-1; no definite D call. The source material was peripheral blood, sampled before neoadjuvant nivolumab, alone or with ipilimumab. This sequence originates from an adult with non-small cell lung cancer. This CDR3 reads CAWSAPLEGMNTEAFF. CDR3 DNA sequence: TGTGCCTGGAGTGCCCCCCTGGAGGGCATGAACACTGAAGCTTTCTTT.